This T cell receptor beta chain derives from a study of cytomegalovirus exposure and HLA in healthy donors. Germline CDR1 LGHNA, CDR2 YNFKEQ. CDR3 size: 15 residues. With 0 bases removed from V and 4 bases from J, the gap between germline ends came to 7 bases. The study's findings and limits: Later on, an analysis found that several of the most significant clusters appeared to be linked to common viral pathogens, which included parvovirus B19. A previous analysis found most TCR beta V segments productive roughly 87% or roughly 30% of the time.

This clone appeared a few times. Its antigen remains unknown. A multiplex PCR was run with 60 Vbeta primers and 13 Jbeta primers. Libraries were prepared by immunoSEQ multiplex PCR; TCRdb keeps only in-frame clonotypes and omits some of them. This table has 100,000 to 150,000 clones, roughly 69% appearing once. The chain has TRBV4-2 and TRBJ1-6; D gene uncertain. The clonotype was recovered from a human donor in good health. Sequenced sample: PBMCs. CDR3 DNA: TGTGCCAGCAGCCAAGATAACAGTTATAATTCACCCCTCCACTTT. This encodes CASSQDNSYNSPLHF.